Sequencing of this T cell receptor (beta chain) was carried out in a study of technical replicates of blood from a few donors. The method was immunoSEQ multiplex PCR; TCRdb's version includes in-frame clones alone and lacks a portion of them. The data show about 49,000 clones, roughly 90% seen once. Germline CDR1 and CDR2: GTSNPN and SVGIG (reference sequence). The V end lost 3 bases, the J end lost 0 bases, and 10 bases lay between the germline ends. This CDR3 is built from 14 residues. The sequencing input was PBMCs. The receptor was derived from a human donor in good health. Some clones in this sample may be carry-over from other donors' samples. The chain employs TRBV30 and TRBJ2-3, with D possibly matching TRBD2 (6 bases). CDR3 in amino acids: CAWRRDSSTDTQYF. CDR3 nucleotides: TGTGCCTGGAGAAGGGACTCTAGCACAGATACGCAGTATTTT.